Included here is one T cell receptor beta chain sequence, with context. Original methodology: Amplified reference gene primers provided the basis for estimating nucleated cell counts. The data were produced by immunoSEQ multiplex PCR, yet TCRdb's version contains in-frame clones alone and is incomplete. That table is the source of V, J and clone size, and D and trimming were worked out from the DNA. The table includes around 470,000 clones, approximately 92% detected once. J gave up 2 bases and V 4 bases, and 11 bases lay outside the gene matches. This CDR3 region has 18 residues. Germline CDR1 SGHTS, CDR2 YDEGEE. These data come from a study of blood T cell repertoires in COVID-19. Across the whole study: Samples of COVID-19 (acute and convalescent) were obtained from the United States, Italy and Spain. T cells, B-cell-depleted T cells, or PBMCs supplied cDNA or gDNA.

Enrolment of Seattle patients took place during active infection, and they were followed longitudinally. This receptor was taken from a man between 18 and 35 years old with COVID-19, enrolled during active disease. Material: peripheral blood. The chain joins TRBV5-8 to TRBJ2-3; 12 bases are a match to TRBD2. The CDR3 reads CASSSVRTSGAYTDTQYF. Written as DNA, the CDR3 is TGTGCCAGCAGCAGCGTCAGGACTAGCGGGGCTTACACAGATACGCAGTATTTT.